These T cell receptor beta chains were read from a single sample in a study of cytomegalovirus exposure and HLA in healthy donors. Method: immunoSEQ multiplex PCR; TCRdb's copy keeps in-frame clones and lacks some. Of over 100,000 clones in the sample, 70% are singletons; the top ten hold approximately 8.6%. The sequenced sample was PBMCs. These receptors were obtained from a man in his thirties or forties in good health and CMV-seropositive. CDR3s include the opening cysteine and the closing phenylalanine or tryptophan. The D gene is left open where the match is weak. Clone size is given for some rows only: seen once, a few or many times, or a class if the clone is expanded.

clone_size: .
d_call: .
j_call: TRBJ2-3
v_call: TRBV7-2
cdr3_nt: TGTGCCAGCAGGGACCACAGGGACGCAGATACGCAGTATTTT
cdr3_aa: CASRDHRDADTQYF

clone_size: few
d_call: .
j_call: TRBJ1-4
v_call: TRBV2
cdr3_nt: TGTGCCAGCAGTCGTTCACTCACAACTAATGAAAAACTGTTTTTT
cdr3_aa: CASSRSLTTNEKLFF

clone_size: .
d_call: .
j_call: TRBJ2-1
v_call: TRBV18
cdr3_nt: TGTGCCAGCTCACTGAATCCCGACGGGTTAAATGAGCAGTTCTTC
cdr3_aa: CASSLNPDGLNEQFF

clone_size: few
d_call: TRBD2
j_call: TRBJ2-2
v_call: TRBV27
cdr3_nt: TGTGCCAGCAGTCCGAAAACCCCCTTAACTAGCGCCGGGGAGCTGTTTTTT
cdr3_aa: CASSPKTPLTSAGELFF

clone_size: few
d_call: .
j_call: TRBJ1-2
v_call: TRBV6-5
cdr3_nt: TGTGCCAGCAGTTCCGAGTTAAACTATGGCTACACCTTC
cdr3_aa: CASSSELNYGYTF

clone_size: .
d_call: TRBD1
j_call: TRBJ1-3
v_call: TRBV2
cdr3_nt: TGTGCCGTATTACCGACAGGGCGAGGAAACACCATATATTTT
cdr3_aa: CAVLPTGRGNTIYF

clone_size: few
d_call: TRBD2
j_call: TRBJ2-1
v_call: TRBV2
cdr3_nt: TGTGCCAGCAGTGAAGTGGGGGGGAGCTACAATGAGCAGTTCTTC
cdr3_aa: CASSEVGGSYNEQFF

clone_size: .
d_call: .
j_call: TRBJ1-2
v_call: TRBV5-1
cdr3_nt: TGCGCCAGCAGCTTAGGGGGTCTGGATGGCTACACCTTC
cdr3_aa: CASSLGGLDGYTF

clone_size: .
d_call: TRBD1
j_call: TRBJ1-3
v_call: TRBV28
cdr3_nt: TGTGCCAGCATCACAGGGGGAGTTGGAAACACCATATATTTT
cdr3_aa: CASITGGVGNTIYF

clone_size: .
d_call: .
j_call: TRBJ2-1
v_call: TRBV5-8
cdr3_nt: TGTGCCAGCAGCTTGAGGCAGGGCCCTTACAATGAGCAGTTCTTC
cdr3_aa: CASSLRQGPYNEQFF

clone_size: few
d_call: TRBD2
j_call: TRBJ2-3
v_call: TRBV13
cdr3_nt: TGTGCCAGCAGCTTAGGCGGCGGGGGGACCCACACAGATACGCAGTATTTT
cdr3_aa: CASSLGGGGTHTDTQYF

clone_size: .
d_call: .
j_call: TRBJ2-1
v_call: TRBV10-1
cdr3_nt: TGCGCCAGCAGTGATATCGGAGGTGAGCAGTTCTTC
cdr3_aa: CASSDIGGEQFF

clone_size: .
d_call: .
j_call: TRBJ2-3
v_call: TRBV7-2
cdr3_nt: TGTGCCAGCAGCTTAGGGCCTAGCGGCACAGATACGCAGTATTTT
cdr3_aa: CASSLGPSGTDTQYF

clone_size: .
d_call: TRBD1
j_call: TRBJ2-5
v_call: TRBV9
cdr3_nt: TGTGCCAGCAGCGCCCTACAGGGGCCAAGCCAAGAGACCCAGTACTTC
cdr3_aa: CASSALQGPSQETQYF

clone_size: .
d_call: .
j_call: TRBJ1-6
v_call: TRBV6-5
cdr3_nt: TGTGCCAGCAGCAAGGGGGTTGAGAGTTCACCCCTCCACTTT
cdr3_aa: CASSKGVESSPLHF

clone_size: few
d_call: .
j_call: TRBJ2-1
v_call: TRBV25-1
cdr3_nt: TGTGCCAGCAGTGATATGGCAGGCCCATTTGAGCAGTTCTTC
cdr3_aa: CASSDMAGPFEQFF

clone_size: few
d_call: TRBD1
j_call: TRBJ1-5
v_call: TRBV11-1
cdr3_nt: TGTGCCAGCAGCTCGGGACAGGGAGATCAGCCCCAGCATTTT
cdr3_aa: CASSSGQGDQPQHF